Sequencing of this T cell receptor (beta chain) was carried out in a study of identical twins (dated by TCRdb to the mid-2010s). Regarding the research as a whole: The study deep-sequenced TCR alpha and beta repertoires from monozygotic twins, unrelated adults of various ages and cord blood to test whether fetal clonotypes persist. Replicate twin experiments were performed at different times using different library preparation protocols to rule out contamination.

Study-level results and caveats: Recombination models systematically underestimated out-of-frame TCR alpha sharing in monozygotic twins but agreed with sharing between unrelated individuals. Because the same donors could not be followed over many years, conclusions were based on cross-sectional statistical analysis. Excess twin sharing in beta out-of-frame sequences was weaker because fewer shared sequences lowered the signal-to-noise ratio. Invariant T cells such as MAIT and iNKT could partly confound zero-insertion analyses, though diverse VJ usage argued against this for most clonotypes. Compared with coincidental sharing between unrelated individuals, out-of-frame TCR alpha sequences shared between twins showed an excess of sequences with low generation probability. Fewer insertions were carried by abundant cord blood beta clonotypes, a similar but weaker trend appeared in young adult naive repertoires, and no such trend appeared in memory repertoires.

Every donor was a healthy Caucasian. Trimming removed 7 bases from V and 2 bases from J, leaving 12 bases between the germline ends. The cysteine opens and the phenylalanine closes a CDR3 of 13 amino acids. The DNA shown is the 39-base CDR3, in frame from base 1. The germline V gene gives CDR1 as SGHAT and CDR2 as FQNNGV. Library creation used 5' RACE. Instrument on record: Illumina HiSeq 2000. Template switching introduced a universal primer binding site; the final cDNA contained a unique molecular identifier, enabling accurate counting of TCR cDNA molecules. Specific primers in the conserved constant-segment region were used to synthesize first-strand cDNA for TCR alpha and beta chains. To control for contamination, each cDNA library was double barcoded with a SMART-Mk sample barcode plus Illumina barcodes. TruSeq adapter sequences and Illumina sample barcodes were added in two successive PCR steps. The Illumina HiSeq platform was used with custom primers to sequence TCR alpha and beta cDNA libraries. Per the authors' processing: Raw reads were processed with MiGEC to extract unique molecular identifiers, and MiXCR was used to determine CDR3 positions. For each individual, recombination models were inferred using an EM algorithm with the repgenHMM and IGoR tools. The tcR package in R was used for shared clonotype analysis, with sharing normalized by the product of cloneset sizes. To study raw recombination without the effects of thymic and clonal selection, out-of-frame nonproductive sequences were analyzed. TCRdb ran its own pipeline on the public reads, namely fastp trimming at Q25 and MiXCR clone calling, and kept in-frame beta chains. Merged by CDR3 protein, the rows form single entries marked with the most common genes and DNA. TCRdb, not the original authors, processed these V and J calls. This sample gives some 1,700,000 distinct CDR3 sequences in total; around 33% of them show up just once. Around 0.3% of the sample rests with the top ten.

This clonotype occurred a few times. The target of this receptor is not known. Base qualities are not provided; no much larger clone lies one nucleotide away. This receptor was obtained from a newborn girl in good health. The V and J genes are TRBV11-2 and TRBJ2-7; the D gene cannot be named for sure. Sample: cord blood. CDR3 protein: CASNIGDAYEQYF. Read as DNA, the sequence is TGTGCCAGCAACATCGGAGACGCCTACGAGCAGTACTTC. Reference TRBV11-2 and TRBJ2-7 proteins supply the regions before and after the CDR3; the full variable domain is: EAGVAQSPRYKIIEKRQSVAFWCNPISGHATLYWYQQILGQGPKLLIQFQNNGVVDDSQLPKDRFSAERLKGVDSTLKIQPAKLEDSAVYLCASNIGDAYEQYFGPGTRLTVT.